Listed here are 26 T cell receptor beta chains from one sample, sequenced in a study of beta chain features in type 1 diabetes. Study outcomes and limitations: Within each of all four CD4+ subsets, Type 1 diabetes patients had TCRB CDR3s that were moderately but significantly shorter.

For these receptors, no antigen is known. Expressed TCRB transcripts were sequenced after all isolated RNA was converted to cDNA. Measured with immunoSEQ multiplex PCR; TCRdb has only the in-frame clones, and not every one. The table has roughly 330,000 clones, roughly 13% seen once. Sequencing was done on a sample of naive CD4+ T cells from blood. Receptor source: a woman aged 18-30 years with type 1 diabetes.

The table lists this clone with a few counts. The CDR3 reads CASSRTSGRNEQFF. As DNA, the CDR3 is TGTGCCAGTAGTAGGACTAGCGGGAGAAATGAGCAGTTCTTC. The chain joins TRBV19 to TRBJ2-1, with 13 bases fitting TRBD2. Germline V lookup: CDR1 LNHDA, CDR2 SQIVND (reference sequence). This CDR3 has 14 amino acids. V lost 4 bases to trimming and J lost 7 bases; unmatched junction nucleotides: 1.

This chain connects TRBV4-1 to TRBJ1-1, with a weak D call TRBD1 (6 bases). The CDR3 runs to 15 residues. Looked up from germline, CDR1 is MGHRA and CDR2 is YSYEKL. The germline V and J ends were trimmed by 4 bases and 8 bases, with 20 bases remaining between them. The CDR3 coding sequence is TGCGCCAGCAGCCTTACGGTCACAGGGTCGGGGGAAGCTTTCTTT. Translation gives CASSLTVTGSGEAFF.

This clone was counted only a few times. The rearrangement links TRBV4-1 to TRBJ1-1; 8 nucleotides agree with TRBD1. Germline-derived CDR1 and CDR2 are MGHRA and YSYEKL. The CDR3 spans 18 residues. The junction had 10 bases not matched to a gene; V was cut back by 1 base and J by 0 bases. The CDR3 loop reads CASSQGGVPDRVNTEAFF. CDR3 sequence (DNA): TGCGCCAGCAGCCAAGGAGGGGTCCCGGACAGGGTGAACACTGAAGCTTTCTTT.

This clone was counted only a few times. V is TRBV28 and J is TRBJ1-5, with D unclear. CDR1 and CDR2 (germline): MDHEN, SYDVKM. The CDR3 extends over 17 amino acids. Trimming left V 1 base short and J 5 bases short, with 18 bases between. This chain's CDR3 is CASSLSLGRRGHQPQHF. The CDR3 DNA sequence: TGTGCCAGCAGTTTATCCCTAGGCCGGCGTGGCCATCAGCCCCAGCATTTT.

This clone turned up a few times. The chain is built from TRBV15 and TRBJ2-7; D remains unclear. The CDR3 totals 11 residues. Germline V gene lookup returns CDR1 LNHNV and CDR2 YYDKDF (reference sequence). V was cut by 3 bases and J by 10 bases, with 10 bases left in between. The CDR3 nucleotides are TGTGCCACCAGCAGTGACCAGGTCCAGTACGTC. It translates to CATSSDQVQYV.

This clone was seen only a few times. This chain joins TRBV9 and TRBJ2-5; no reliable D call. Per the germline V gene, CDR1 is SGDLS and CDR2 is YYNGEE. The V end was cut by 4 bases, the J end by 2 bases, with 12 bases between. The CDR3 sequence is 14 residues long. The CDR3 coding sequence is TGTGCCAGCAGCTCGAGACACACACAAGAGACCCAGTACTTC. Its protein product is CASSSRHTQETQYF.

The chain couples TRBV19 to TRBJ2-1, with D perhaps TRBD1 (5 bases). The germline CDR1 and CDR2 sequences are LNHDA and SQIVND (reference sequence). CDR3 length: 16 amino acids. Trimming pared 4 bases from V and 2 bases from J, leaving 15 bases between. CDR3 DNA sequence: TGTGCCAGTAGTAGCAAGACAGCAATTACCTACAATGAGCAGTTCTTC. This translates into CASSSKTAITYNEQFF.

This rearrangement joins TRBV9 to TRBJ2-1, with 9 bases identical to TRBD1. CDR1 SGDLS and CDR2 YYNGEE come from the germline V gene. This CDR3 has 16 amino acids. The junction had 6 bases not matched to a gene; V was cut back by 5 bases and J by 0 bases. CDR3 protein: CASSGGTGTSYNEQFF. CDR3 DNA sequence: TGTGCCAGCAGTGGAGGGACAGGGACCTCCTACAATGAGCAGTTCTTC. Full variable domain (outside the CDR3, taken from reference TRBV9 and TRBJ2-1): DSGVTQTPKHLITATGQRVTLRCSPRSGDLSVYWYQQSLDQGLQFLIQYYNGEERAKGNILERFSAQQFPDLHSELNLSSLELGDSALYFCASSGGTGTSYNEQFFGPGTRLTVL.

In its sample, this clone was seen a few times. This chain uses TRBV29-1 with TRBJ2-5, with 11 bases fitting TRBD2. CDR3 length: 16 residues. The V and J ends lost 2 bases and 2 bases, in that order; junction bases with no gene match: 7. Germline CDR1 and CDR2: SQVTM and ANQGSEA. This chain's CDR3 is CSVELLAGVGQETQYF. DNA of the CDR3: TGCAGCGTTGAATTACTAGCGGGAGTGGGTCAAGAGACCCAGTACTTC.

CDR3 amino acids: CAWSGTGLGNYGYTF. The CDR3 nucleotides read TGTGCCTGGAGTGGGACAGGGCTAGGGAACTATGGCTACACCTTC. This chain uses TRBV30 with TRBJ1-2, with 8 bases aligning to TRBD1. The trim removed 1 base at V and 2 bases at J, leaving 6 bases unmatched. The CDR3 covers 15 residues. Per germline, CDR1 GTSNPN and CDR2 SVGIG (reference sequence).

This clone has a handful of counts. V gene TRBV5-4 combines with J gene TRBJ2-3; 9 nucleotides align to TRBD1. The CDR3 consists of 15 residues. Germline V gene sequence: CDR1 SGHNT, CDR2 YYREEE (reference sequence). The V and J ends lost 2 bases and 2 bases, in that order; junction bases with no gene match: 3. CDR3 amino acids: CASSLQGADTDTQYF. As DNA, the CDR3 is TGTGCCAGCAGCTTACAGGGGGCCGACACAGATACGCAGTATTTT. The whole variable domain, remainder taken from reference TRBV5-4 and TRBJ2-3, is ETGVTQSPTHLIKTRGQQVTLRCSSQSGHNTVSWYQQALGQGPQFIFQYYREEENGRGNFPPRFSGLQFPNYSSELNVNALELDDSALYLCASSLQGADTDTQYFGPGTRLTVL.

This clone was seen more than once but under ten times. V and J are TRBV5-4 and TRBJ2-7; 12 nucleotides agree with TRBD2. Germline lookup yields CDR1 SGHNT and CDR2 YYREEE (reference sequence). The CDR3 is made up of 18 amino acids. Germline trimming cut 0 bases from V and 4 bases from J; bases unmatched to any gene: 11. The CDR3, as DNA: TGTGCCAGCAGCTTGGCCCCCCCAACTAGCGGGAGGCCGTACGAGCAGTACTTC. Translating gives CASSLAPPTSGRPYEQYF.

This clone was picked up a small number of times. The chain joins TRBV30 to TRBJ2-3, with 7 positions matching TRBD1. The trim removed 0 bases at V and 5 bases at J, leaving 5 bases unmatched. The V gene's germline CDR1 is GTSNPN and CDR2 SVGIG (reference sequence). This CDR3 spans 14 amino acids. As DNA, the CDR3 is TGTGCCTGGAGTGTACAGGGGTTTGGAGATACGCAGTATTTT. This translates into CAWSVQGFGDTQYF.

In this sample, this clone turned up many times. Different DNA sequences within this sample yield the same CDR3. This chain uses TRBV20-1 with TRBJ2-1, with D hard to call. V was shortened by 3 bases and J by 8 bases, with 5 bases between the two germline ends. Germline lookup yields CDR1 DFQATT and CDR2 SNEGSKA (reference sequence). This CDR3 comprises 10 residues. The CDR3 reads CSASSHEQFF. CDR3 coding DNA: TGCAGTGCTAGCTCCCATGAGCAGTTCTTC.

In this sample, this clone turned up a few times. The rearrangement uses TRBV7-2 and TRBJ1-2; tentatively, D is TRBD1 (5 bases). Germline CDR1 is SGHTA and CDR2 is FQGNSA. The CDR3 length is 15 residues. Trimming removed 7 bases at V and 4 bases at J, with 19 bases between. CDR3 region: CASTPGGDRPYGYTF. In DNA form, the CDR3 reads TGTGCCAGCACCCCTGGCGGAGACAGACCCTATGGCTACACCTTC.

This clone was seen only a few times. This chain joins TRBV30 and TRBJ1-4; D gene unclear. This CDR3 contains 12 residues. The germline V and J ends were trimmed by 2 bases and 5 bases, with 6 bases remaining between them. Germline assignment: CDR1 GTSNPN and CDR2 SVGIG (reference sequence). DNA for the CDR3: TGTGCCTGGAGTCCCACAAATGAAAAACTGTTTTTT. Amino acids: CAWSPTNEKLFF.

This clone has only a few counts. The V and J genes are TRBV5-1 and TRBJ2-5, with D uncertain. This CDR3 region has 14 residues. The V gene's germline CDR1 is SGHRS and CDR2 YFSETQ. V was cut by 2 bases and J by 4 bases, with 12 bases left in between. The CDR3 sequence is CASSFLLTGETQYF. The CDR3 DNA is TGCGCCAGCAGCTTCCTACTTACGGGAGAGACCCAGTACTTC.

The rearrangement uses TRBV2 and TRBJ2-7, with a weak D call TRBD2 (7 bases). Germline CDR1 is SNHLY and CDR2 is FYNNEI. The CDR3 is made up of 8 amino acids. CDR3: CATSGGLV. The CDR3 DNA reads TGTGCCACCTCGGGGGGCCTCGTC.

DNA for the CDR3: TGTGCCAGCAGCTCCGGGACTAGCGCGACCTACGAGCAGTACGTC. It is translated as CASSSGTSATYEQYV. V is TRBV6-1 and J is TRBJ2-7, with 10 nucleotides matching TRBD2. The CDR3 contains 15 residues. Germline V gene sequence: CDR1 MNHNS, CDR2 SASEGT. V lost 6 bases and J lost 2; bases outside the gene matches: 7.

The rearrangement links TRBV30 to TRBJ1-2; D possibly corresponds to TRBD1 (6 bases). Germline V gene data show CDR1 as GTSNPN and CDR2 as SVGIG (reference sequence). This CDR3 has 15 amino acids. Trimming took off 0 bases at V and 4 bases at J, with 15 bases between the two ends. The CDR3 DNA reads TGTGCCTGGAGTGTCGGGCAGGGGCGTTCCTATGGCTACACCTTC. Translation: CAWSVGQGRSYGYTF.

The chain is built from TRBV18 and TRBJ2-7; 8 nucleotides match TRBD1. CDR3 length: 12 residues. J was trimmed by 6 bases and V by 6 bases; bases with no gene match: 4. The V gene's germline CDR1 is KGHSH and CDR2 LQKENI. The CDR3 nucleotides are TGTGCCAGCTCCCCGGACAGGGCCGAGCAGTACGTC. Protein: CASSPDRAEQYV.

This clone has just a few counts. V and J are TRBV13 and TRBJ2-7; a weak D match, TRBD1 (5 bases). V was shortened by 1 base and J by 2 bases, with 15 bases between the two germline ends. Per germline, CDR1 PRHDT and CDR2 FYEKMQ (reference sequence). This CDR3 is 16 amino acids long. The CDR3 DNA is TGTGCCAGCAGCTTAGCTGTCTCAGGGCCCCCCTACGAGCAGTACGTC. The encoded protein is CASSLAVSGPPYEQYV.

This clone has a handful of counts. The chain combines TRBV5-4 with TRBJ2-5, with a weak D call TRBD2 (5 bases). This CDR3 is 13 amino acids long. CDR1 is SGHNT, CDR2 YYREEE, per germline (reference sequence). V lost 3 bases, J lost 5 bases, and 11 bases lay in between. The CDR3 DNA reads TGTGCCAGCAGCTCCCCTAGCTCTGAGACCCAGTACTTC. Protein product: CASSSPSSETQYF.

The rearrangement links TRBV7-2 to TRBJ2-7, with D tentatively TRBD2 (6 bases). The CDR3 is made up of 15 amino acids. Germline V CDR1 and CDR2: SGHTA, FQGNSA. Trimming cost V 0 bases and J 3 bases, with 12 bases left between them. As DNA, the CDR3 is TGTGCCAGCAGCTTAGCGGGAGGTTCCTACTACGAGCAGTACTTC. As protein: CASSLAGGSYYEQYF.

This chain connects TRBV6-6 to TRBJ2-3; the D gene is possibly TRBD2 (7 bases). This CDR3 spans 15 amino acids. CDR1 MNHNY and CDR2 SVGAGI come from the germline V gene (reference sequence). Trimming removed 2 bases at V and 3 bases at J, with 12 bases between. The CDR3 DNA is TGTGCCAGCAGTTACGCGGGGGCGAGGACAGATACGCAGTATTTT. Translating gives CASSYAGARTDTQYF.

The genes are TRBV20-1 and TRBJ1-1, with a weak D call TRBD1 (5 bases). The CDR3 contains 11 residues. Deletions cut 5 bases from V and 5 bases from J, with 9 bases between. Germline-derived CDR1 and CDR2 are DFQATT and SNEGSKA (reference sequence). CDR3 DNA: TGCAGTGCTGCAGGGCGTACTGAAGCTTTCTTT. Encoded protein: CSAAGRTEAFF.